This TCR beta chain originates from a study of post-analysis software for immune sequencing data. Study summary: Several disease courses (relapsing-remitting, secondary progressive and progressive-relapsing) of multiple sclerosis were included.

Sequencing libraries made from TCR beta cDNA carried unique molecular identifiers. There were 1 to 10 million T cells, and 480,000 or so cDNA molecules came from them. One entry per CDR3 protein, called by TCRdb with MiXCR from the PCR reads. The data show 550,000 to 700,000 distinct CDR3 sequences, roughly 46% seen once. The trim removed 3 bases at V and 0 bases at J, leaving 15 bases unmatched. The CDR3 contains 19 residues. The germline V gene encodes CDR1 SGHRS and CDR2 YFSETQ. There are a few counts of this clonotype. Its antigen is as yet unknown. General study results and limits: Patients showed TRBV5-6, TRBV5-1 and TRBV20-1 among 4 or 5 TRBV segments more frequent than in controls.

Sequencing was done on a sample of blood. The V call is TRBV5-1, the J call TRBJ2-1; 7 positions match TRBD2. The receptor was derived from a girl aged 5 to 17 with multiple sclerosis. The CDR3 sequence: CASSSGVAGRDSSYNEQFF. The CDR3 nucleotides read TGCGCCAGCAGCTCCGGGGTAGCGGGTCGTGATAGCTCCTACAATGAGCAGTTCTTC.